The 31 T cell receptor beta chains in this list originate from one sample, sequenced in a study of beta chain features in type 1 diabetes. No antigen is known for these receptors. Expressed TCRB transcripts were sequenced because the entire RNA isolate underwent reverse transcription. Some clones are missing from TCRdb's copy, which holds only in-frame ones; the method was immunoSEQ multiplex PCR. The sample has 640,000 or so clones, over 10% seen once. Study results and caveats: Within each of all four CD4+ subsets, Type 1 diabetes patients had TCRB CDR3s that were moderately but significantly shorter.

What was sequenced was naive CD4+ T cells from blood. These receptors all come from a man aged 18-30 years with type 1 diabetes.

The chain has TRBV14 and TRBJ2-7, with 8 positions matching TRBD2. V trimming: 5 bases; J trimming: 0 bases; junction bases outside the gene matches: 6. The germline V gene has CDR1 SGHDN and CDR2 FVKESK. This CDR3 has 15 residues. The DNA for the CDR3 is TGTGCCAGCAGCAGAGCGGGGGCGAGCTCCTACGAGCAGTACTTC. Translation: CASSRAGASSYEQYF. Variable domain in full (rest from reference TRBV14 and TRBJ2-7): EAGVTQFPSHSVIEKGQTVTLRCDPISGHDNLYWYRRVMGKEIKFLLHFVKESKQDESGMPNNRFLAERTGGTYSTLKVQPAELEDSGVYFCASSRAGASSYEQYFGPGTRLTVT.

J is TRBJ2-5 and V is TRBV28; 10 nucleotides line up with TRBD1. The CDR3 runs to 15 residues. The germline V gene encodes CDR1 MDHEN and CDR2 SYDVKM. Trimming cost V 4 bases and J 5 bases; bases outside gene matches: 7. This chain's CDR3 is CASSSLTGGGETQYF. The CDR3 DNA reads as TGTGCCAGCAGTTCCTTGACAGGGGGCGGGGAGACCCAGTACTTC.

The chain links TRBV10-3 to TRBJ2-2; 9 bases align to TRBD1. Germline CDR1 reads ENHRY; CDR2 reads SYGVKD. Trimming cost V 10 bases and J 5 bases; bases outside gene matches: 8. The CDR3 covers 14 residues. CDR3 sequence (DNA): TGTGCCACCGCCGGGACAGGGTTTACCGGGGAGCTGTTTTTT. Its translation is CATAGTGFTGELFF.

In its sample, this clone was seen once. J is TRBJ2-5 and V is TRBV9; TRBD1 aligns across 8 bases. V was pared by 6 bases and J by 5 bases, with 6 bases of the junction left unmatched. The V gene's germline CDR1 is SGDLS and CDR2 YYNGEE. The CDR3 totals 13 residues. CDR3 sequence reads: CASTGTGQETQYF. CDR3 nucleotides: TGTGCCAGCACCGGGACAGGCCAGGAGACCCAGTACTTC. Filled out from reference TRBV9 and TRBJ2-5, the complete variable domain reads DSGVTQTPKHLITATGQRVTLRCSPRSGDLSVYWYQQSLDQGLQFLIQYYNGEERAKGNILERFSAQQFPDLHSELNLSSLELGDSALYFCASTGTGQETQYFGPGTRLLVL.

V usage is TRBV15 and J usage is TRBJ1-2, with TRBD1 as a possible D gene (5 bases). The CDR3 consists of 15 residues. Deletions cut 1 base from V and 2 bases from J, with 11 bases between. Germline CDR1 reads LNHNV; CDR2 reads YYDKDF (reference sequence). CDR3 in amino acids: CATSRGQTKNYGYTF. The DNA of the CDR3 is TGTGCCACCAGCAGAGGACAGACAAAAAACTATGGCTACACCTTC. The entire variable domain, with the rest obtained from reference TRBV15 and TRBJ1-2, is as follows: DAMVIQNPRYQVTQFGKPVTLSCSQTLNHNVMYWYQQKSSQAPKLLFHYYDKDFNNEADTPDNFQSRRPNTSFCFLDIRSPGLGDTAMYLCATSRGQTKNYGYTFGSGTRLTVV.

This clone appeared a few times. Other DNA sequences within the sample encode an identical CDR3. The chain recombines TRBV29-1 with TRBJ1-1; D unclear. Trimming cost V 3 bases and J 0 bases, with 8 bases left between them. The CDR3 has 13 residues. CDR1 and CDR2 (germline): SQVTM, ANQGSEA. The CDR3 DNA sequence: TGCAGCGTTGAGGGCAGACTGAACACTGAAGCTTTCTTT. This gives the protein CSVEGRLNTEAFF. Drawing the rest from reference TRBV29-1 and TRBJ1-1, the complete variable domain is SAVISQKPSRDICQRGTSLTIQCQVDSQVTMMFWYRQQPGQSLTLIATANQGSEATYESGFVIDKFPISRPNLTFSTLTVSNMSPEDSSIYLCSVEGRLNTEAFFGQGTRLTVV.

This clone was seen only a few times. The rearrangement uses TRBV5-1 and TRBJ2-2, with 7 bases identical to TRBD1. The CDR3 runs 14 residues. Germline CDR1 SGHRS, CDR2 YFSETQ. V shed 4 bases, J shed 2 bases, and the junction held 2 bases outside the gene matches. The CDR3 nucleotides are TGCGCCAGCAGCCGGGACAGTAACACCGGGGAGCTGTTTTTT. It yields the protein CASSRDSNTGELFF.

This chain uses TRBV5-6 with TRBJ1-4; D possibly corresponds to TRBD1 (6 bases). In germline, CDR1 is SGHDT, CDR2 YYEEEE. Between the trimmed V and J ends, which lost 0 bases and 3 bases, there was a span of 15 bases. This CDR3 has 17 residues. The CDR3 DNA sequence: TGTGCCAGCAGCTTGGGAGTGGGGGCTGCGGCTAATGAAAAACTGTTTTTT. It codes for CASSLGVGAAANEKLFF.

This chain uses TRBV5-6 with TRBJ2-7; D is unclear. The CDR3 extends over 11 amino acids. The V end lost 4 bases, the J end lost 10 bases, and 12 bases lay between the germline ends. Per the germline V gene, CDR1 is SGHDT and CDR2 is YYEEEE. CDR3 sequence: CASSPPAEQYF. In DNA form, the CDR3 reads TGTGCCAGCAGCCCCCCGGCGGAACAGTACTTC.

This clone has more than one count but fewer than ten. The CDR3 loop is CASSLTGGPQETQYF. For the CDR3, the DNA is TGCGCCAGCAGCTTGACCGGGGGACCCCAAGAGACCCAGTACTTC. The rearrangement links TRBV5-1 to TRBJ2-5; possibly TRBD2 for D (6 bases). Trimming removed 1 base from V and 1 base from J, with 11 bases in between. This CDR3 contains 15 residues. Germline CDR1 is SGHRS and CDR2 is YFSETQ.

The gene calls are TRBV7-9 and TRBJ2-5; D remains unclear. The CDR3 has 15 residues. Trimming removed 5 bases at V and 5 bases at J, with 18 bases between. Germline V lookup: CDR1 SEHNR, CDR2 FQNEAQ (reference sequence). The CDR3 sequence: CASSRGSPHEETQYF. CDR3 bases: TGTGCCAGCAGCCGTGGCAGCCCTCATGAGGAGACCCAGTACTTC.

The rearrangement links TRBV7-7 to TRBJ2-1; 7 bases agree with TRBD2. Looked up from germline, CDR1 is SSHAT and CDR2 is FNYEAQ (reference sequence). The CDR3 covers 13 residues. The CDR3 spells CASGQPPHNEQFF. CDR3 in DNA: TGTGCTAGCGGGCAGCCCCCCCACAATGAGCAGTTCTTC.

The chain links TRBV27 to TRBJ1-3; no clear D gene. The CDR3 extends over 14 amino acids. The V end was cut by 6 bases, the J end by 4 bases, with 13 bases between. Germline loops: CDR1 MNHEY, CDR2 SMNVEV (reference sequence). CDR3 loop: CASRPDTPGNTIYF. CDR3 nucleotides: TGTGCCAGCAGGCCTGACACGCCGGGAAACACCATATATTTT.

The rearrangement links TRBV19 to TRBJ2-2; the D is unclear. The CDR3 has 13 residues. The ends were cut back, 7 bases at V and 3 bases at J, with 9 bases in the middle. Per germline, CDR1 LNHDA and CDR2 SQIVND (reference sequence). The CDR3 sequence is CASTLVDTGELFF. The CDR3 DNA sequence: TGTGCCAGTACCCTGGTGGACACCGGGGAGCTGTTTTTT.

This clone occurred a few times. The rearrangement joins TRBV6-5 to TRBJ2-4; possible D gene TRBD2, 6 bases. V lost 6 bases to trimming and J lost 13 bases, with 19 bases between them. The CDR3 sequence is 13 residues long. Germline CDR1 reads MNHEY; CDR2 reads SVGAGI. The CDR3 protein is CASSGGSALKQYF. The CDR3 coding sequence is TGTGCCAGCAGCGGAGGGTCGGCCCTAAAGCAGTACTTC.

V and J are TRBV9 and TRBJ1-6; D not certain. The germline CDR1 and CDR2 sequences are SGDLS and YYNGEE. CDR3 size: 14 residues. Trimming removed 0 bases at V and 8 bases at J, with 9 bases between. This chain's CDR3 is CASSVAWSDSPLHF. CDR3 nucleotide sequence: TGTGCCAGCAGCGTAGCGTGGTCCGATTCACCCCTCCACTTT.

The chain couples TRBV7-2 to TRBJ2-7; 7 bases line up with TRBD1. V dropped 5 bases and J dropped 2; count of bases not matched to a gene: 6. The CDR3 loop spans 14 amino acids. Germline V gene data show CDR1 as SGHTA and CDR2 as FQGNSA. Here the CDR3 reads CASSPRTGAYEQYF. The CDR3, as DNA: TGTGCCAGCAGCCCCCGGACAGGAGCCTACGAGCAGTACTTC.

This rearrangement joins TRBV5-1 to TRBJ2-1, with D uncertain. V shed 7 bases and J shed 4 bases, with 18 bases lying between them. Germline CDR1 reads SGHRS; CDR2 reads YFSETQ. CDR3 size: 15 residues. In DNA form, the CDR3 reads TGCGCCAGCTCTCCTCCGGGTCCCCATTACAATGAGCAGTTCTTC. This sequence encodes CASSPPGPHYNEQFF.

The chain is built from TRBV7-9 and TRBJ1-6; no clear D gene. This CDR3 comprises 15 residues. Per germline, CDR1 SEHNR and CDR2 FQNEAQ (reference sequence). Trimming took 5 bases from V and 3 from J, leaving 11 bases between them. The CDR3 DNA is TGTGCCAGCAGCCTAGAGAACGGCTATAATTCACCCCTCCACTTT. Protein product: CASSLENGYNSPLHF.

This clone has only a few counts. The J gene is TRBJ1-6, the V gene TRBV5-6; weak D call: TRBD1 (5 bases). Per germline, CDR1 SGHDT and CDR2 YYEEEE. CDR3 length: 15 amino acids. Trimming took off 0 bases at V and 8 bases at J, with 12 bases between the two ends. CDR3 loop: CASSLGPGLDSPLHF. CDR3 DNA: TGTGCCAGCAGCTTGGGCCCAGGGTTGGATTCACCCCTCCACTTT.

This sequence joins TRBV6-5 and TRBJ1-2; 7 nucleotides align to TRBD1. The CDR3 runs to 14 residues. J gave up 4 bases and V 5 bases, and 7 bases lay outside the gene matches. The germline V gene has CDR1 MNHEY and CDR2 SVGAGI. The CDR3 nucleotides read TGTGCCAGCAGTCCACAGGGGAGTACCTATGGCTACACCTTC. Translating it yields CASSPQGSTYGYTF.

This clone was detected only a few times. The rearrangement joins TRBV9 to TRBJ2-5; D gene ambiguous. The germline V gene encodes CDR1 SGDLS and CDR2 YYNGEE. Trimming shortened V by 0 bases and J by 4 bases, and 16 bases separated the two germline ends. CDR3 length: 16 amino acids. The CDR3 sequence is CASSVAMGHLAETQYF. Here the CDR3 DNA reads TGTGCCAGCAGCGTAGCAATGGGCCATCTGGCAGAGACCCAGTACTTC.

The V and J genes are TRBV7-9 and TRBJ2-7; 13 bases align to TRBD2. The CDR3 spans 14 residues. Germline-derived CDR1 and CDR2 are SEHNR and FQNEAQ (reference sequence). The V and J ends lost 4 bases and 5 bases, in that order; junction bases with no gene match: 2. As DNA, the CDR3 is TGTGCCAGCAGCTCGACTAGCGGGGGGCACGAGCAGTACTTC. It translates to CASSSTSGGHEQYF.

This clone was seen a few times. The V call is TRBV6-1, the J call TRBJ1-5; 7 nucleotides agree with TRBD1. Germline-derived CDR1 and CDR2 are MNHNS and SASEGT. There are 15 residues in the CDR3. The junction had 7 bases not matched to a gene; V was cut back by 2 bases and J by 6 bases. CDR3 nucleotide sequence: TGTGCCAGCAGTGAAATGGGGACAGCGGGTCAGCCCCAGCATTTT. Encoded protein: CASSEMGTAGQPQHF.

This clone was observed a handful of times. CDR3 nucleotides: TGTGCCAGCAGTTTCAGGTTATGGGTCCAAGAGACCCAGTACTTC. Amino acids: CASSFRLWVQETQYF. This chain uses TRBV28 with TRBJ2-5, with no clear D. The CDR3 contains 15 residues. Trimming pared 3 bases from V and 1 base from J, leaving 12 bases between. Germline assignment: CDR1 MDHEN and CDR2 SYDVKM.

The chain combines TRBV5-4 with TRBJ1-1; D ambiguous. The V end was cut by 6 bases, the J end by 0 bases, with 6 bases between. Germline V gene data show CDR1 as SGHNT and CDR2 as YYREEE (reference sequence). The CDR3 sequence is 12 residues long. For the CDR3, the DNA is TGTGCCAGCATGGGGTTGAACACTGAAGCTTTCTTT. It specifies CASMGLNTEAFF.

This clone was seen more than once but under ten times. In DNA, the CDR3 is TGTGCCAGCTTGGCTCTAGTTTACAATGAGCAGTTCTTC. It yields the protein CASLALVYNEQFF. The gene calls are TRBV7-2 and TRBJ2-1; no reliable D call. Germline V gene lookup returns CDR1 SGHTA and CDR2 FQGNSA. Trimming took off 8 bases at V and 4 bases at J, with 12 bases between the two ends. This CDR3 spans 13 amino acids.

A few counts support this clone. The chain joins TRBV9 to TRBJ2-3; 9 nucleotides match TRBD2. The CDR3 has 15 residues. Germline-derived CDR1 and CDR2 are SGDLS and YYNGEE. V lost 4 bases, J lost 0 bases, and 3 bases stayed unmatched. The CDR3 here is CASSMLAGSTDTQYF. CDR3 nucleotide sequence: TGTGCCAGCAGCATGCTAGCGGGGAGCACAGATACGCAGTATTTT. The full variable domain, rest sourced from reference TRBV9 and TRBJ2-3, is DSGVTQTPKHLITATGQRVTLRCSPRSGDLSVYWYQQSLDQGLQFLIQYYNGEERAKGNILERFSAQQFPDLHSELNLSSLELGDSALYFCASSMLAGSTDTQYFGPGTRLTVL.

V and J are TRBV7-2 and TRBJ1-5; D is undetermined. The V end was cut by 2 bases, the J end by 0 bases, with 8 bases between. CDR3 size: 15 residues. In germline, CDR1 is SGHTA, CDR2 FQGNSA. The DNA for the CDR3 is TGTGCCAGCAGCTTATGGTCCTCTAGCAATCAGCCCCAGCATTTT. Its protein product is CASSLWSSSNQPQHF.

The V and J genes are TRBV5-8 and TRBJ1-5; D unresolved. V was cut by 1 base and J by 2 bases, with 10 bases left in between. The CDR3 loop spans 15 amino acids. The germline gives CDR1 SGHTS, CDR2 YDEGEE. The CDR3 reads CASSLFSNGNQPQHF. The CDR3 region has the DNA TGTGCCAGCAGCTTGTTTAGCAACGGCAATCAGCCCCAGCATTTT.

The chain uses TRBV27 and TRBJ2-5; 9 positions match TRBD2. Germline V gene sequence: CDR1 MNHEY, CDR2 SMNVEV (reference sequence). V was clipped by 6 bases and J by 2 bases; unmatched bases: 7. The CDR3 loop spans 15 amino acids. DNA of the CDR3: TGTGCCAGCAGGGATAGGCTAGCGGGACAAGAGACCCAGTACTTC. Translated: CASRDRLAGQETQYF.